The clone carrying this T cell receptor (beta chain) appeared a few times. What it recognizes is unknown. Relative to the germline gene, one junction end is altered; a read error may explain this. cDNA synthesis used the whole RNA isolate, giving expressed TCRB sequences. Generated by immunoSEQ multiplex PCR, the TCRdb table keeps only in-frame clones and is missing some. Of more than 95,000 clones detected, around 30% appear once; the ten largest clones hold roughly 0.5%. The sample comes from a study of beta chain features in type 1 diabetes. The study, taken as a whole, reports: The study found moderately but significantly shorter TCRB CDR3s in all four CD4+ subsets of Type 1 diabetes patients.

From germline, CDR1 is SQVTM and CDR2 ANQGSEA. The CDR3 covers 14 residues. Sequenced material: central memory CD4+ T cells from blood. The receptor comes from a woman aged 18-30 years with type 1 diabetes. The V and J genes are TRBV29-1 and TRBJ1-4, with 10 bases aligning to TRBD1. The CDR3 DNA follows: TGCAGCGTCGAAGACAGGGGGCTTAGGGAAAAACTGTTTTTT. This sequence encodes CSVEDRGLREKLFF.